This T cell receptor beta chain was captured in a study of blood T cell repertoires in COVID-19. Turning to the study itself: T cells, B-cell-depleted T cells, or PBMCs supplied cDNA or gDNA.

Recruitment covered about two dozen US areas and drew participants whose ages spanned about 18 to 100 years. Allocation to cohorts depended on clinical history reported by the participants. Sequencing was performed with immunoSEQ multiplex PCR; in TCRdb, only in-frame clones are kept and a portion is missing. The table lists around 58,000 clones, approximately 90% of them singletons, with about a tenth in the top ten. Germline trimming cut 3 bases from V and 5 bases from J; bases unmatched to any gene: 6. This CDR3 spans 15 amino acids. Germline V gene data show CDR1 as SGHTA and CDR2 as FQGNSA. The chain uses TRBV7-2 and TRBJ2-1; 8 positions match TRBD2. The receptor's source is a woman in her forties who had recovered from COVID-19. The sequencing sample was made of PBMCs or T cells enriched from blood (not recorded which). The CDR3 DNA reads TGTGCCAGCAGCTTGGCAGCGGGGGACAACAATGAGCAGTTCTTC. This gives the protein CASSLAAGDNNEQFF.